These 25 T cell receptor beta chains share one sample of origin, sequenced in a study of T-cell memory formation after mild COVID-19. TCRdb re-analysed the 5' RACE reads in MiXCR, keeping a single row per CDR3 protein. This repertoire shows some 490,000 distinct CDR3 sequences, approximately 18% found once; its top ten account for 9% to 15%. Input material: PBMCs or a T cell subset sorted from them (not recorded which). The origin of the receptors is an adult woman who had mild COVID-19 (a few samples of this study predate the infection). Cell type and time point are not known.

The rearrangement uses TRBV15 and TRBJ2-5; 9 positions agree with TRBD1. This CDR3 has 14 residues. CDR1 is LNHNV and CDR2 is YYDKDF in the germline V gene (reference sequence). V lost 1 base to trimming and J lost 5 bases; unmatched junction nucleotides: 2. The DNA for the CDR3 is TGTGCCACCAGCAGAGGGGGGACAGGGGAGACCCAGTACTTC. Translating gives CATSRGGTGETQYF.

The table lists this clonotype with a few counts. The V gene is TRBV12-3 or TRBV12-4, the J gene TRBJ1-1, with 7 bases fitting TRBD1. V shed 5 bases, J shed 4 bases, and the junction held 1 base outside the gene matches. The CDR3 sequence is 12 residues long. The CDR3 here is CASSDRVTEAFF. The CDR3 bases are TGTGCCAGCAGTGACAGGGTCACTGAAGCTTTCTTT.

The chain links TRBV24-1 to TRBJ2-6, with D possibly being TRBD1 (6 bases). The germline V gene has CDR1 KGHDR and CDR2 SFDVKD. The CDR3 has 18 residues. Trimming pared 3 bases from V and 4 bases from J, leaving 18 bases between. CDR3 amino acids: CATSDTDRGFGGANVLTF. The CDR3 DNA sequence: TGTGCCACCAGTGATACGGACAGAGGCTTTGGAGGGGCCAACGTCCTGACTTTC.

The rearrangement uses TRBV5-1 and TRBJ2-3; possibly TRBD1 or TRBD2 for D (5 bases each). This CDR3 region has 16 residues. Germline-derived CDR1 and CDR2 are SGHRS and YFSETQ. V dropped 4 bases and J dropped 3 bases, with 18 bases sitting between them. CDR3 nucleotide sequence: TGCGCCAGCAGCCCCCGAGGGGCCGGGTCGACAGATACGCAGTATTTT. Translation: CASSPRGAGSTDTQYF.

The V call is TRBV20-1, the J call TRBJ1-4; possibly TRBD1 for D (5 bases). The CDR3 runs 15 residues. The V end was cut by 1 base, the J end by 5 bases, with 14 bases between. Germline V gene data show CDR1 as DFQATT and CDR2 as SNEGSKA (reference sequence). For the CDR3, the DNA is TGCAGTGCTAGAGGTGGCCAGGGACGAAATGAAAAACTGTTTTTT. This gives the protein CSARGGQGRNEKLFF.

This clonotype was seen only once. The rearrangement links TRBV30 to TRBJ1-1; tentatively, D is TRBD1 (6 bases). Germline V lookup: CDR1 GTSNPN, CDR2 SVGIG (reference sequence). The V end lost 0 bases, the J end lost 11 bases, and 16 bases lay between the germline ends. The CDR3 has 13 amino acids. The CDR3 spells CAWSVSGAGPAFF. CDR3 DNA: TGTGCCTGGAGTGTATCGGGGGCGGGCCCGGCTTTCTTT.

The chain joins TRBV12-3 or TRBV12-4 to TRBJ1-5; a weak D match, TRBD1 (6 bases). V lost 3 bases and J lost 4, with 10 bases in between. This CDR3 is 14 amino acids long. CDR3 residues: CASSFDRTNQPQHF. The DNA of the CDR3 is TGTGCCAGCAGTTTTGACAGGACTAATCAGCCCCAGCATTTT.

The rearrangement links TRBV7-3 to TRBJ2-3; D perhaps matches TRBD2 (6 bases). This CDR3 has 15 residues. Looked up from germline, CDR1 is SGHTA and CDR2 is FQGTGA. V was pared by 5 bases and J by 2 bases, with 14 bases between. CDR3 loop: CASSVLGGATDTQYF. The CDR3 nucleotides are TGTGCCAGCAGCGTATTGGGCGGGGCCACAGATACGCAGTATTTT.

The chain has TRBV30 and TRBJ2-2; 11 nucleotides match TRBD2. J was trimmed by 4 bases and V by 2 bases; bases with no gene match: 3. Looked up from germline, CDR1 is GTSNPN and CDR2 is SVGIG (reference sequence). CDR3 length equals 15 residues. Here the CDR3 DNA reads TGTGCCTGGAGTAGGGGACTAGCGGTCACCGGGGAGCTGTTTTTT. Translated: CAWSRGLAVTGELFF.

This clonotype was detected only a few times. This chain joins TRBV28 and TRBJ2-7; possibly TRBD2 for D (6 bases). The CDR3 has 15 amino acids. V lost 1 base to trimming and J lost 5 bases, with 15 bases between them. The germline CDR1 and CDR2 sequences are MDHEN and SYDVKM. The CDR3, as DNA: TGTGCCAGCAGTTTATCTTACAGGCCGGGGGACGAGCAGTACTTC. This gives the protein CASSLSYRPGDEQYF.

V gene TRBV4-1 combines with J gene TRBJ2-7, with 7 bases identical to TRBD1. Germline V gives CDR1 MGHRA, CDR2 YSYEKL. V shed 9 bases, J shed 4 bases, and the junction held 9 bases outside the gene matches. There are 13 residues in the CDR3. For the CDR3, the DNA is TGCGCCAGTCGTGAAGGGGGCAGTTACGAGCAGTACTTC. This gives the protein CASREGGSYEQYF.

The rearrangement links TRBV27 to TRBJ1-4, with 8 bases identical to TRBD1. The V gene's germline CDR1 is MNHEY and CDR2 SMNVEV (reference sequence). This CDR3 contains 13 residues. V dropped 7 bases and J dropped 7; count of bases not matched to a gene: 5. This chain's CDR3 is CASTGQGSEKLFF. CDR3 nucleotide sequence: TGTGCCAGCACCGGACAGGGAAGTGAAAAACTGTTTTTT. The full variable domain, in which reference TRBV27 and TRBJ1-4 provide the parts outside the CDR3, is EAQVTQNPRYLITVTGKKLTVTCSQNMNHEYMSWYRQDPGLGLRQIYYSMNVEVTDKGDVPEGYKVSRKEKRNFPLILESPSPNQTSLYFCASTGQGSEKLFFGSGTQLSVL.

Only a few counts were recorded for this clonotype. The CDR3 region is CASRPYGDFYEQYF. The CDR3 coding sequence is TGTGCCAGTAGACCCTACGGGGATTTCTACGAGCAGTACTTC. The chain couples TRBV19 to TRBJ2-7, with D tentatively TRBD2 (5 bases). This CDR3 is built from 14 residues. Trimming took 6 bases from V and 3 from J, leaving 15 bases between them. Germline V gives CDR1 LNHDA, CDR2 SQIVND (reference sequence). Combining the CDR3 with reference TRBV19 and TRBJ2-7 gives the whole variable domain DGGITQSPKYLFRKEGQNVTLSCEQNLNHDAMYWYRQDPGQGLRLIYYSQIVNDFQKGDIAEGYSVSREKKESFPLTVTSAQKNPTAFYLCASRPYGDFYEQYFGPGTRLTVT.

V is TRBV7-8 and J is TRBJ2-7; 8 bases agree with TRBD1. Germline V gene lookup returns CDR1 SGHVS and CDR2 FQNEAQ. V lost 5 bases to trimming and J lost 2 bases; unmatched junction nucleotides: 5. The CDR3 has 14 residues. CDR3 in amino acids: CASSGGQATYEQYF. CDR3 nucleotide sequence: TGTGCCAGCAGCGGGGGACAGGCGACCTACGAGCAGTACTTC. Full variable domain (missing parts from reference TRBV7-8 and TRBJ2-7): GAGVSQSPRYKVAKRGQDVALRCDPISGHVSLFWYQQALGQGPEFLTYFQNEAQLDKSGLPSDRFFAERPEGSVSTLKIQRTQQEDSAVYLCASSGGQATYEQYFGPGTRLTVT.

The table lists this clonotype with many counts. The chain employs TRBV4-1 and TRBJ1-2, with a weak D call TRBD1 (5 bases). V was pared by 1 base and J by 4 bases, with 13 bases between. Germline values: CDR1 MGHRA, CDR2 YSYEKL. This CDR3 has 15 residues. The CDR3: CASSQAVQAPYGYTF. The CDR3 region has the DNA TGCGCCAGCAGCCAAGCGGTACAGGCACCCTATGGCTACACCTTC.

CDR3 residues: CASSEGQGRSGELFF. In nucleotides, the CDR3 is TGCGCCAGCAGCGAGGGACAGGGAAGATCCGGGGAGCTGTTTTTT. The gene calls are TRBV5-1 and TRBJ2-2; TRBD1 matches 9 bases. After removal of 4 bases from V and 6 bases from J, the junction contained 7 bases not matched to a gene. Per germline, CDR1 SGHRS and CDR2 YFSETQ. This CDR3 has 15 residues.

This sequence joins TRBV30 and TRBJ2-6, with D uncertain. V gave up 0 bases and J gave up 1 base, with 4 bases separating them. This CDR3 has 14 amino acids. Germline assignment: CDR1 GTSNPN and CDR2 SVGIG (reference sequence). The CDR3 nucleotides are TGTGCCTGGAGTGTTAAATCTGGGGCCAACGTCCTGACTTTC. It translates to CAWSVKSGANVLTF.

The chain uses TRBV7-9 and TRBJ1-1; D gene uncertain. The CDR3 contains 15 residues. V was clipped by 1 base and J by 1 base, with 10 bases between them. The germline V gene encodes CDR1 SEHNR and CDR2 FQNEAQ (reference sequence). The CDR3 DNA sequence: TGTGCCAGCAGCTTAGGCGACGTTGGGAACACTGAAGCTTTCTTT. This encodes CASSLGDVGNTEAFF.

This clonotype was seen a few times. This chain connects TRBV14 to TRBJ1-2; D is ambiguous. V was clipped by 2 bases and J by 3 bases, with 10 bases between them. This CDR3 spans 14 amino acids. CDR1 is SGHDN and CDR2 is FVKESK in the germline V gene. CDR3 sequence reads: CASSQYPGYYGYTF. CDR3 sequence (DNA): TGTGCCAGCAGCCAATATCCCGGGTACTATGGCTACACCTTC.

The chain recombines TRBV5-1 with TRBJ2-7; 9 bases map to TRBD1. CDR1 and CDR2 (germline): SGHRS, YFSETQ. The CDR3 sequence is 16 residues long. J gave up 6 bases and V 3 bases, and 13 bases lay outside the gene matches. The CDR3 nucleotides are TGCGCCAGCAGCTATGACCCGGGACAGGGTTGGAGCGAGCAGTACTTC. It codes for CASSYDPGQGWSEQYF.

The chain links TRBV19 to TRBJ2-7, with 8 bases identical to TRBD1. J lost 7 bases, V lost 4 bases, and 12 bases had no gene match. This CDR3 has 15 residues. Germline lookup yields CDR1 LNHDA and CDR2 SQIVND (reference sequence). DNA of the CDR3: TGTGCCAGTAGTACTGGGACAGGAGTTTTCAGGGAGCAGTACTTC. Protein sequence: CASSTGTGVFREQYF.

This clonotype occurred a few times. V gene TRBV5-1 combines with J gene TRBJ2-3; 7 bases map to TRBD1. The CDR3 sequence is 14 residues long. V gave up 4 bases and J gave up 3 bases; unmatched junction bases: 5. Looked up from germline, CDR1 is SGHRS and CDR2 is YFSETQ. The CDR3 bases are TGCGCCAGCAGCCCCTCGACAGGGACAGATACGCAGTATTTT. Its translation: CASSPSTGTDTQYF.

This clonotype was found a few times. This chain uses TRBV9 with TRBJ2-7; 10 nucleotides agree with TRBD2. The trim removed 4 bases at V and 2 bases at J, leaving 6 bases unmatched. This CDR3 contains 15 residues. Per the germline V gene, CDR1 is SGDLS and CDR2 is YYNGEE. CDR3 loop: CASSPRTSGTYEQYF. CDR3 coding DNA: TGTGCCAGCAGCCCCCGGACTAGCGGAACCTACGAGCAGTACTTC.

DNA for the CDR3: TGTGCCAGCAGCTCCCCCGGGACAGGGGTGGGGGGCTACACCTTC. Protein: CASSSPGTGVGGYTF. This chain connects TRBV7-2 to TRBJ1-2; 10 bases fit TRBD1. Germline V lookup: CDR1 SGHTA, CDR2 FQGNSA. The ends lost 4 bases at V and 8 bases at J; junction bases unmatched: 10. This CDR3 contains 15 residues. Supplemented by reference TRBV7-2 and TRBJ1-2, the full variable domain reads GAGVSQSPSNKVTEKGKDVELRCDPISGHTALYWYRQSLGQGLEFLIYFQGNSAPDKSGLPSDRFSAERTGGSVSTLTIQRTQQEDSAVYLCASSSPGTGVGGYTFGSGTRLTVV.

This clonotype appeared a few times. V is TRBV7-2 and J is TRBJ2-2, with TRBD2 identical over 9 bases. Germline-derived CDR1 and CDR2 are SGHTA and FQGNSA. The J segment lost 10 bases and the V segment lost 1 base, leaving 4 bases of the junction unmatched. CDR3 length: 14 residues. CDR3: CASSLGGRASELFF. CDR3 nucleotide sequence: TGTGCCAGCAGCTTAGGCGGGAGGGCCTCGGAGCTGTTTTTT.